Listed below are T cell receptor beta chains from one sample, sequenced in a study of blood T cell repertoires in COVID-19. Clones were sequenced by immunoSEQ multiplex PCR, and TCRdb holds only the in-frame ones, with some missing. Altogether 95,000 to 150,000 clones are present, about 90% being singletons, with the ten largest covering 25% to 35%. Sequencing input: peripheral blood. These receptor sequences come from a woman between 65 and 79 years old with acute or convalescent COVID-19. Each CDR3 is given with its conserved first and last residue. A D gene is named only where the DNA matches it firmly. Rows may omit the clone size; those that give it use once, few, many or a size class.

V	size	D	J	DNA	CDR3
TRBV11-3	NA	NA	TRBJ1-2	TGTGCCATAAAAGCGCAGGGCTCCAACTATGGCTACACCTTC	CAIKAQGSNYGYTF
TRBV28	NA	NA	TRBJ1-3	TGTGCCAGCAGTTTACCAGGGTCATCTGGAAACACCATATATTTT	CASSLPGSSGNTIYF
TRBV10-3	once	TRBD1	TRBJ2-3	TGTGCCGCAAGACAGGGCCTCACAGATACGCAGTATTTT	CAARQGLTDTQYF
TRBV7-9	few	TRBD1	TRBJ2-7	TGTGCCAGCAGCGCACGGACAGGGGGCGTGGACGAGCAGTACTTC	CASSARTGGVDEQYF
TRBV27	NA	NA	TRBJ1-1	TGTGCCAGTACACAGAACTTGAACACTGAAGCTTTCTTT	CASTQNLNTEAFF
TRBV19	once	TRBD1	TRBJ1-1	TGTGCCAGTAGTATCCGTGGGACAGGGAACACTGAAGCTTTCTTT	CASSIRGTGNTEAFF
TRBV21-1	NA	NA	TRBJ1-5	TGTGCCAGCACCGGTTATAGCAATCAGCCCCAGCATTTT	CASTGYSNQPQHF
TRBV28	NA	TRBD1	TRBJ1-2	TGTGCCAGCACCGAGGGAATAGGGACAGTCTATGGCTACACCTTC	CASTEGIGTVYGYTF
TRBV9	NA	NA	TRBJ1-2	TGTGCCAGCAGCGTAGGTGGGACAACTAACTATGGCTACACCTTC	CASSVGGTTNYGYTF
TRBV5-1	NA	NA	TRBJ2-7	TGCGCCAGCAGCTCCACACAGGGAACCTACGAGCAGTACTTC	CASSSTQGTYEQYF